The entry below describes one T cell receptor beta chain. Antigen specificity is unknown. TCR beta VDJ and CDR3 were profiled, and genomic DNA was the template. In TCRdb, the reads were re-called with MiXCR into one record per CDR3 protein. Seen here are under 350,000 distinct CDR3 sequences, 45% to 65% observed once, and the top ten hold approximately 1.3%. Trimming shortened V by 0 bases and J by 4 bases, and 9 bases separated the two germline ends. The CDR3 runs to 15 residues. CDR1 and CDR2 (germline): LNHNV, YYDKDF (reference sequence). This entry is derived from a study of CD8+CD57+ T cells in acquired aplastic anemia. The study, taken as a whole, reports: It was found that roughly 29 CD8+ CDR3 sequences were shared between patients and controls. With respect to CD8+ Simpson's diversity, patients and controls did not differ significantly.

For sequencing, patients were chosen who had shown expansion of CD8+CD57+ cells by flow cytometry. The patients, all of them, had severe acquired aplastic anemia. Sequencing was performed on sorted CD4+, CD8+, or CD8+CD57+ T cells (not recorded which) from PBMCs. The TCR comes from a human donor with aplastic anemia. The V gene is TRBV15, the J gene TRBJ1-4; no clear D gene. This chain's CDR3 is CATSRDSGYNEKLFF. CDR3 bases: TGTGCCACCAGCAGAGATAGTGGGTATAATGAAAAACTGTTTTTT.